Listed here are 30 T cell receptor beta chains from one sample, sequenced in a study of cytomegalovirus exposure and HLA in healthy donors. The PCR ran on 60 Vbeta and 13 Jbeta primers. Here immunoSEQ multiplex PCR was the method, and the copy in TCRdb shows in-frame clones only, minus some. Among 150,000 to 200,000 clones listed, 75% to 85% were seen once. The specimen sequenced was PBMCs. The source is a woman between 45 and 65 years old in good health and CMV-seronegative.

The chain links TRBV9 to TRBJ1-4; D ambiguous. Germline CDR1 is SGDLS and CDR2 is YYNGEE. CDR3 length equals 14 residues. V was shortened by 0 bases and J by 7 bases, with 10 bases between the two germline ends. Here the CDR3 DNA reads TGTGCCAGCAGCGTAGACGTGGGCAGTGAAAAACTGTTTTTT. This sequence encodes CASSVDVGSEKLFF. Combining the CDR3 with reference TRBV9 and TRBJ1-4 gives the whole variable domain DSGVTQTPKHLITATGQRVTLRCSPRSGDLSVYWYQQSLDQGLQFLIQYYNGEERAKGNILERFSAQQFPDLHSELNLSSLELGDSALYFCASSVDVGSEKLFFGSGTQLSVL.

The rearrangement links TRBV4-1 to TRBJ2-5; 12 positions agree with TRBD2. Per the germline V gene, CDR1 is MGHRA and CDR2 is YSYEKL. V trimming: 1 base; J trimming: 1 base; junction bases outside the gene matches: 13. CDR3 length equals 20 residues. This CDR3 reads CASSQVSLTSGRSPQETQYF. The CDR3 nucleotides are TGCGCCAGCAGCCAAGTATCGTTAACTAGCGGGAGGTCCCCCCAAGAGACCCAGTACTTC.

The rearrangement uses TRBV6-5 and TRBJ1-2; possibly TRBD1 for D (5 bases). This CDR3 has 13 residues. Germline CDR1 reads MNHEY; CDR2 reads SVGAGI. V was shortened by 2 bases and J by 8 bases, with 12 bases between the two germline ends. CDR3 region: CASSYGRVEGYTF. CDR3 DNA sequence: TGTGCCAGCAGTTACGGCAGGGTCGAGGGCTACACCTTC.

V gene TRBV6-6 combines with J gene TRBJ1-2; perhaps TRBD1 as D (6 bases). The CDR3 length is 16 residues. Per germline, CDR1 MNHNY and CDR2 SVGAGI (reference sequence). Trimming took off 6 bases at V and 3 bases at J, with 20 bases between the two ends. The CDR3 loop is CASRSSGQPVDYGYTF. DNA for the CDR3: TGTGCCAGCAGATCCAGCGGACAGCCGGTTGACTATGGCTACACCTTC.

CDR3 sequence reads: CASSKDRQGRRENTEAFF. The CDR3 DNA reads as TGTGCCAGCAGCAAAGACCGACAGGGTAGGCGGGAGAACACTGAAGCTTTCTTT. This chain links TRBV21-1 with TRBJ1-1; TRBD1, as called in the table, went unchecked against the DNA. TRBV21-1 corresponds to a pseudogene. CDR3 size: 18 residues.

The J gene is TRBJ1-2, the V gene TRBV5-4; D remains ambiguous. V lost 1 base to trimming and J lost 6 bases, with 10 bases between them. There are 13 residues in the CDR3. The V gene's germline CDR1 is SGHNT and CDR2 YYREEE (reference sequence). The DNA of the CDR3 is TGTGCCAGCAGCTTGACCCTCGGGAATGGCTACACCTTC. It yields the protein CASSLTLGNGYTF.

V usage is TRBV9 and J usage is TRBJ1-2, with 12 nucleotides matching TRBD1. Losses at the gene ends were 4 bases for V and 8 bases for J; bases not matched to a gene: 6. The germline V gene encodes CDR1 SGDLS and CDR2 YYNGEE. CDR3 size: 14 residues. For the CDR3, the DNA is TGTGCCAGCAGCCCACGGGACAGGGGGCCGGGCTACACCTTC. Residues: CASSPRDRGPGYTF.

V gene TRBV15 combines with J gene TRBJ2-1; D uncertain. V lost 0 bases, J lost 3 bases, and 6 bases lay in between. CDR3 length: 14 amino acids. CDR1 and CDR2 from the germline V gene are LNHNV and YYDKDF (reference sequence). In DNA, the CDR3 is TGTGCCACCAGCAGAGAATCCCTCTACAATGAGCAGTTCTTC. It is translated as CATSRESLYNEQFF.

V and J are TRBV27 and TRBJ1-2, with 8 bases fitting TRBD1. CDR1 is MNHEY and CDR2 is SMNVEV in the germline V gene (reference sequence). Trimming removed 4 bases from V and 3 bases from J; junction bases left unmatched: 4. This CDR3 spans 14 amino acids. The CDR3 is CASSSSTGDYGYTF. CDR3 DNA: TGTGCCAGCAGTTCCTCGACAGGGGACTATGGCTACACCTTC.

The genes are TRBV4-1 and TRBJ1-1; 7 bases line up with TRBD1. This CDR3 region has 14 residues. Germline CDR1 MGHRA, CDR2 YSYEKL. The junction had 4 bases not matched to a gene; V was cut back by 6 bases and J by 0 bases. CDR3 sequence: CASRTTGMNTEAFF. In DNA, the CDR3 is TGCGCCAGCAGAACGACAGGGATGAACACTGAAGCTTTCTTT.

With respect to this clone: One junction end does not reproduce the germline sequence, and a read error may be involved. The chain recombines TRBV7-7 with TRBJ1-6; D is unclear. The CDR3 loop spans 17 amino acids. Germline values: CDR1 SSHAT, CDR2 FNYEAQ (reference sequence). DNA for the CDR3: TGTGCTAGCAGTCCAAACCCGGTGAGCTCCTATAATTCACCCCTCCACTTT. Translation gives CASSPNPVSSYNSPLHF.

The V call is TRBV9, the J call TRBJ1-3; a weak D match, TRBD1 (6 bases). V was shortened by 4 bases and J by 1 base, with 12 bases between the two germline ends. Germline V lookup: CDR1 SGDLS, CDR2 YYNGEE. The CDR3 loop spans 15 amino acids. The CDR3 is CASSPSGVSGNTIYF. For the CDR3, the DNA is TGTGCCAGCAGCCCATCAGGGGTTTCTGGAAACACCATATATTTT.

The V call is TRBV10-3, the J call TRBJ2-3; D might be TRBD1 (6 bases). The CDR3 consists of 16 residues. V dropped 0 bases and J dropped 4 bases, with 14 bases sitting between them. Germline assignment: CDR1 ENHRY and CDR2 SYGVKD. The CDR3 nucleotides read TGTGCCATCAGTGAGTCCCTTCCGCAGGGGCCAGATACGCAGTATTTT. Protein product: CAISESLPQGPDTQYF.

The chain is built from TRBV19 and TRBJ2-2; weak D call: TRBD1 (5 bases). Trimming pared 5 bases from V and 6 bases from J, leaving 10 bases between. Germline-derived CDR1 and CDR2 are LNHDA and SQIVND (reference sequence). The CDR3 totals 13 residues. CDR3 DNA sequence: TGTGCCAGTAGTGTAACAGGTGCCGGGGAGCTGTTTTTT. Residues: CASSVTGAGELFF.

The rearrangement uses TRBV5-1 and TRBJ2-3; a possible D gene is TRBD2 (7 bases). Trimming left V 5 bases short and J 0 bases short, with 19 bases between. The CDR3 has 17 residues. Germline-derived CDR1 and CDR2 are SGHRS and YFSETQ. CDR3 loop: CASSQSRGASSTDTQYF. CDR3 DNA: TGCGCCAGCAGTCAGTCCCGGGGGGCGTCTAGCACAGATACGCAGTATTTT.

The chain has TRBV7-6 and TRBJ1-4, with 7 nucleotides matching TRBD1. Germline V gene sequence: CDR1 SGHVS, CDR2 FNYEAQ. This CDR3 is built from 15 residues. After removal of 3 bases from V and 3 bases from J, the junction contained 4 bases not matched to a gene. The CDR3 nucleotides are TGTGCCAGCAGCTTGGGGACAGTCCCTAATGAAAAACTGTTTTTT. This sequence encodes CASSLGTVPNEKLFF.

The gene calls are TRBV7-9 and TRBJ1-1, with 7 bases matching TRBD1. The germline CDR1 and CDR2 sequences are SEHNR and FQNEAQ (reference sequence). The CDR3 length is 12 residues. The V segment lost 6 bases and the J segment 6 bases; nucleotides outside the gene matches: 4. The CDR3: CASRLTGAEAFF. Here the CDR3 DNA reads TGTGCCAGCAGACTAACAGGGGCTGAAGCTTTCTTT.

The chain joins TRBV27 to TRBJ2-7, with 9 bases aligning to TRBD2. V was clipped by 5 bases and J by 2 bases; unmatched bases: 10. Germline V CDR1 and CDR2: MNHEY, SMNVEV (reference sequence). This CDR3 has 16 amino acids. CDR3 DNA sequence: TGTGCCAGCAGTCGAATCCCGGGACTAGCAGCCTACGAGCAGTACTTC. Its translation is CASSRIPGLAAYEQYF.

This chain joins TRBV7-2 and TRBJ1-4; D gene unclear. The CDR3 spans 15 residues. V gave up 0 bases and J gave up 5 bases, with 10 bases separating them. Germline CDR1 SGHTA, CDR2 FQGNSA. This CDR3 is CASSLANSVNEKLFF. CDR3 nucleotides: TGTGCCAGCAGCTTAGCGAACAGTGTAAATGAAAAACTGTTTTTT. Full variable domain (remainder filled in from reference TRBV7-2 and TRBJ1-4): GAGVSQSPSNKVTEKGKDVELRCDPISGHTALYWYRQSLGQGLEFLIYFQGNSAPDKSGLPSDRFSAERTGGSVSTLTIQRTQQEDSAVYLCASSLANSVNEKLFFGSGTQLSVL.

This chain links TRBV5-5 with TRBJ1-4, with 7 bases identical to TRBD1. V gave up 7 bases and J gave up 8 bases; unmatched junction bases: 14. This CDR3 contains 15 residues. Germline assignment: CDR1 SGHKS and CDR2 YYEKEE (reference sequence). The CDR3 loop is CASFEETGRPEKLFF. DNA for the CDR3: TGTGCCAGCTTCGAAGAGACAGGGAGGCCGGAAAAACTGTTTTTT.

In its sample, this clone was seen once. The chain links TRBV18 to TRBJ2-5, with TRBD1 matching 7 bases. Germline V gene sequence: CDR1 KGHSH, CDR2 LQKENI. The CDR3 has 15 residues. V lost 3 bases to trimming and J lost 2 bases; unmatched junction nucleotides: 6. The CDR3 region is CASSPVGTEQETQYF. The CDR3 DNA follows: TGTGCCAGCTCACCGGTGGGGACAGAGCAAGAGACCCAGTACTTC.

The chain employs TRBV5-8 and TRBJ1-5; possible D gene TRBD1, 5 bases. From germline, CDR1 is SGHTS and CDR2 YDEGEE. The CDR3 is made up of 15 amino acids. The V gene lost 0 bases and the J gene lost 7 bases, with 14 bases spanning the gap. In DNA, the CDR3 is TGTGCCAGCAGCTTGGGGCAGGGTAGAGTCCAGCCCCAGCATTTT. Protein: CASSLGQGRVQPQHF. The variable domain in full, completed from reference TRBV5-8 and TRBJ1-5, reads EAGVTQSPTHLIKTRGQQATLRCSPISGHTSVYWYQQALGLGLQFLLWYDEGEERNRGNFPPRFSGRQFPNYSSELNVNALELEDSALYLCASSLGQGRVQPQHFGDGTRLSIL.

The chain couples TRBV21-1 to TRBJ2-6; the table's D call, TRBD1, was not checked against the DNA. TRBV21-1 is annotated as a pseudogene. This CDR3 is built from 14 residues. For the CDR3, the DNA is TGTGCCAGCATCAACAGGGCTGGGGCCAACGTCCTGACTTTC. Translating gives CASINRAGANVLTF.

The chain is built from TRBV7-2 and TRBJ2-5, with 7 bases fitting TRBD2. The V segment lost 5 bases and the J segment 5 bases; nucleotides outside the gene matches: 8. Germline assignment: CDR1 SGHTA and CDR2 FQGNSA. The CDR3 contains 14 residues. CDR3 nucleotides: TGTGCCAGCAGCCAAACTAGCGTCTGGGAGACCCAGTACTTC. It codes for CASSQTSVWETQYF.

The sample holds a few counts of this clone. Other DNA sequences in the sample encode the same CDR3. The chain is built from TRBV27 and TRBJ1-1, with D possibly being TRBD1 (6 bases). Germline CDR1 is MNHEY and CDR2 is SMNVEV (reference sequence). The CDR3 contains 15 residues. Deletions cut 5 bases from V and 0 bases from J, with 13 bases between. Written as DNA, the CDR3 is TGTGCCAGCAGTCCTTGGACAGCGGTGAACACTGAAGCTTTCTTT. Its translation: CASSPWTAVNTEAFF.

The chain employs TRBV5-1 and TRBJ2-2; maybe TRBD2 (6 bases). The CDR3 totals 15 residues. Germline V gene data show CDR1 as SGHRS and CDR2 as YFSETQ. Trimming shortened V by 0 bases and J by 5 bases, and 11 bases separated the two germline ends. CDR3 sequence (DNA): TGCGCCAGCAGCTTGGGTCTGGGGGGAACCGGGGAGCTGTTTTTT. Amino acids: CASSLGLGGTGELFF.

This clone was seen a handful of times. Relative to the germline gene, one junction end is altered; a read error may explain this. V and J are TRBV27 and TRBJ1-2; TRBD1 agrees at 10 bases. Germline CDR1 and CDR2: MNHEY and SMNVEV (reference sequence). There are 17 residues in the CDR3. Here the CDR3 reads CASSQRQGAGSFYRYTF. CDR3 DNA sequence: TGTGCCAGCAGTCAAAGACAGGGGGCGGGGTCCTTCTATCGCTACACCTTC.

J is TRBJ1-5 and V is TRBV28; 11 bases are shared with TRBD1. The germline gives CDR1 MDHEN, CDR2 SYDVKM. This CDR3 comprises 19 residues. Unmatched junction bases numbered 13, after V lost 6 bases and J lost 0 bases. This chain's CDR3 is CASRTPGQGEMDSNQPQHF. The CDR3 nucleotides read TGTGCCAGCAGAACCCCGGGACAGGGGGAAATGGATAGCAATCAGCCCCAGCATTTT. Based on the CDR3 plus reference TRBV28 and TRBJ1-5, the full variable domain is DVKVTQSSRYLVKRTGEKVFLECVQDMDHENMFWYRQDPGLGLRLIYFSYDVKMKEKGDIPEGYSVSREKKERFSLILESASTNQTSMYLCASRTPGQGEMDSNQPQHFGDGTRLSIL.

There are a few counts of this clone. The V and J genes are TRBV6-5 and TRBJ1-1; possible D gene TRBD1, 5 bases. CDR1 is MNHEY, CDR2 SVGAGI, per germline. The length of the CDR3 is 14 residues. V lost 5 bases and J lost 5, with 15 bases in between. The CDR3 region is CASSPKGQTTEAFF. The CDR3, as DNA: TGTGCCAGCAGTCCAAAGGGGCAAACTACTGAAGCTTTCTTT.

The chain combines TRBV30 with TRBJ1-5; 7 bases line up with TRBD1. This CDR3 is 14 amino acids long. Trimming took 7 bases from V and 5 from J; bases not matched to a gene: 11. Germline V CDR1 and CDR2: GTSNPN, SVGIG (reference sequence). The CDR3 is CASGQILHDQPQHF. CDR3 in DNA: TGTGCCTCGGGACAGATCCTTCACGATCAGCCCCAGCATTTT. The full variable domain, rest sourced from reference TRBV30 and TRBJ1-5, is SQTIHQWPATLVQPVGSPLSLECTVEGTSNPNLYWYRQAAGRGLQLLFYSVGIGQISSEVPQNLSASRPQDRQFILSSKKLLLSDSGFYLCASGQILHDQPQHFGDGTRLSIL.